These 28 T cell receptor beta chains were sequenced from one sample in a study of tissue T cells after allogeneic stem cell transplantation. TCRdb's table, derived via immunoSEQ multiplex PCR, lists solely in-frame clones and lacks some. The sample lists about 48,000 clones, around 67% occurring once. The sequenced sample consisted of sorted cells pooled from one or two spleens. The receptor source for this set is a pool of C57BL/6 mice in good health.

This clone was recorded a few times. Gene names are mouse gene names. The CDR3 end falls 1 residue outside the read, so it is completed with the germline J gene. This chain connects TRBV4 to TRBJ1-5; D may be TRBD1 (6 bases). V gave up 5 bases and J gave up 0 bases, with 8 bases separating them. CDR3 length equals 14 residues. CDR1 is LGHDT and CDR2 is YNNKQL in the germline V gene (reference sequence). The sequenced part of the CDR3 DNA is TGTGCCAGCAGCCACAGGGATAACAACCAGGCTCCGCTT. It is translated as CASSHRDNNQAPL. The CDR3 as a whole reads CASSHRDNNQAPLF.

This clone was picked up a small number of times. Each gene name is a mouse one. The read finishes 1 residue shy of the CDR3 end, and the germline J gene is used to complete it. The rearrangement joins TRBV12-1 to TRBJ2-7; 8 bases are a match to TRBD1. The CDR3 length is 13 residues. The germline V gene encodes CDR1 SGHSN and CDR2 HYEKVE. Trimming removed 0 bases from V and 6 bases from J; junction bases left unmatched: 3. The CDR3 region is CASSLQGAREQYF. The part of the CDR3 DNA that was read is TGTGCCAGCTCTCTCCAGGGGGCGCGTGAACAGTAC.

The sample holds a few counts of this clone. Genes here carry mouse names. CDR3 bases read: TGTGCAAGCAGCTCACAGCAAGACACCCAGTAC. Protein sequence: CASSSQQDTQY. The whole CDR3 is CASSSQQDTQYF. This chain links TRBV16 with TRBJ2-5; D is uncertain. The read gets to within 1 residue of the CDR3 end, and the germline J gene fills in the rest. This CDR3 has 12 residues. The germline gives CDR1 SGHSA, CDR2 FRNQAP. Trimming cost V 4 bases and J 3 bases, with 5 bases left between them.

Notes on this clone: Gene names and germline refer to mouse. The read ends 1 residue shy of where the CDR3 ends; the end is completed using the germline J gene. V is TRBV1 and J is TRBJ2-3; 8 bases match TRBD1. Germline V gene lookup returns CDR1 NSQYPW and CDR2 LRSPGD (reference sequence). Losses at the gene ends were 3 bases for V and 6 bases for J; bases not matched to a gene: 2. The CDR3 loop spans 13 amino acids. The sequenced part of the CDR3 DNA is TGCACCTGCAGTGCGCGGGACAGGGAAACGCTGTAT. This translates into CTCSARDRETLY. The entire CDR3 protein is CTCSARDRETLYF. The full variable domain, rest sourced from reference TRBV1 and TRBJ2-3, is VTLLEQNPRWRLVPRGQAVNLRCILKNSQYPWMSWYQQDLQKQLQWLFTLRSPGDKEVKSLPGADYLATRVTDTELRLQVANMSQGRTLYCTCSARDRETLYFGSGTRLTVL.

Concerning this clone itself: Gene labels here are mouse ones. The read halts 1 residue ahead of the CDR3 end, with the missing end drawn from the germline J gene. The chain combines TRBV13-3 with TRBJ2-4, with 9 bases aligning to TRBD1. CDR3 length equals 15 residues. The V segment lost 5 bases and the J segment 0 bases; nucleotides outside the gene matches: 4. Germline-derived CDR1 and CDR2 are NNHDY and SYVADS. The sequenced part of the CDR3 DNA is TGTGCCAGCAGGGGACAGGGTCCTAGTCAAAACACCTTGTAC. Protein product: CASRGQGPSQNTLY. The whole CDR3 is CASRGQGPSQNTLYF.

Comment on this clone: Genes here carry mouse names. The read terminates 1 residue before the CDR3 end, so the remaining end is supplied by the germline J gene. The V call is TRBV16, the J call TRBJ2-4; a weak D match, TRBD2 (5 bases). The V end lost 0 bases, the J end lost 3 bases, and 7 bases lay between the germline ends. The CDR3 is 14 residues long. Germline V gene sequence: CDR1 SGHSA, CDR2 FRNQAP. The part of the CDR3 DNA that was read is TGTGCAAGCAGCTTAGAACTGGTGCAAAACACCTTGTAC. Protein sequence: CASSLELVQNTLY. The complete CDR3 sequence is CASSLELVQNTLYF.

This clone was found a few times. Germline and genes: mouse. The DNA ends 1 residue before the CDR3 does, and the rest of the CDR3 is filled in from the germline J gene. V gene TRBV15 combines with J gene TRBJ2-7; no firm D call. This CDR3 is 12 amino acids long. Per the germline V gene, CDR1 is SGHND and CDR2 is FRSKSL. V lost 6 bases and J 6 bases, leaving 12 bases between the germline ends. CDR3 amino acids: CASREGGVEQYF. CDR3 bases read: TGTGCCAGCAGGGAGGGCGGGGTTGAACAGTAC.

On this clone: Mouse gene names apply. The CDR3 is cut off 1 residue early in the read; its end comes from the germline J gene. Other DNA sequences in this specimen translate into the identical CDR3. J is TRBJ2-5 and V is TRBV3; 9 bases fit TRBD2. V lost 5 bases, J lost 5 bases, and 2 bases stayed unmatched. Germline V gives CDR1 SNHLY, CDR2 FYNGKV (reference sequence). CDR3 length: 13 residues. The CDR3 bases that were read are TGTGCCAGCAGCCTGACTGGGGGAGACACCCAGTAC. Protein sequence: CASSLTGGDTQY. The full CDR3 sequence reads CASSLTGGDTQYF.

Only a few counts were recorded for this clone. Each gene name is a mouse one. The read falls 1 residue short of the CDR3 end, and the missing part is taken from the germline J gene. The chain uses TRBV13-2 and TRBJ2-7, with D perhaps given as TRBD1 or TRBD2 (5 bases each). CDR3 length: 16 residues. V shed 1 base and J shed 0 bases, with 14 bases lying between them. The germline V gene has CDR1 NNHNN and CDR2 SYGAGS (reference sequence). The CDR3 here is CASGDRVGTSSYEQYF. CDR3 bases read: TGTGCCAGCGGTGATCGGGTGGGGACGAGCTCCTATGAACAGTAC.

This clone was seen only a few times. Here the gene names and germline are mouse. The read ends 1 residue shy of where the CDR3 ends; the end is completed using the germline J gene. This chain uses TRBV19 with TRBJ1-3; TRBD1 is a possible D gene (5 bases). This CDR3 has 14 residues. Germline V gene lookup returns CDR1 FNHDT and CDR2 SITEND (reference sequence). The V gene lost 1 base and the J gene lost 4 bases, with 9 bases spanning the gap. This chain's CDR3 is CASSIPGLGNTLYF. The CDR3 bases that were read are TGTGCCAGCAGTATACCGGGGCTGGGAAATACGCTCTAT.

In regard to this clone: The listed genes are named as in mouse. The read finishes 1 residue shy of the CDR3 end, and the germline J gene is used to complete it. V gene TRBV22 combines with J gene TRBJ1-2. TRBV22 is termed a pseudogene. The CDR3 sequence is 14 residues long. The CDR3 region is CASSWEGRHSDYTF. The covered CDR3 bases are TGTGCCAGCAGTTGGGAGGGGCGCCACTCCGACTACACC.

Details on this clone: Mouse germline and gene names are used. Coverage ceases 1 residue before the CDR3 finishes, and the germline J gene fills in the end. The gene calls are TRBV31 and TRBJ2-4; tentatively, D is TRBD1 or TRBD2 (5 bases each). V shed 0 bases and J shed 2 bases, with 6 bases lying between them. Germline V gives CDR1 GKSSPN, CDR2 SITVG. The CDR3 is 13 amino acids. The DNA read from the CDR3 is TGTGCCTGGAGTCTGGGGGTTCAAAACACCTTGTAC. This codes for CAWSLGVQNTLY. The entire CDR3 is CAWSLGVQNTLYF.

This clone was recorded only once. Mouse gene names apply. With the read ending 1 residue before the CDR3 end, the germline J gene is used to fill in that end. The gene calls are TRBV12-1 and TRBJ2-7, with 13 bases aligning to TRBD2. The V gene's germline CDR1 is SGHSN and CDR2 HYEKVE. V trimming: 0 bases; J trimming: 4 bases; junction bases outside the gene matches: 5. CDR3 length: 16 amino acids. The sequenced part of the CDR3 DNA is TGTGCCAGCTCTCTCGTGGGACTGGGGGGGGCGTATGAACAGTAC. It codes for CASSLVGLGGAYEQY. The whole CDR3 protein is CASSLVGLGGAYEQYF.

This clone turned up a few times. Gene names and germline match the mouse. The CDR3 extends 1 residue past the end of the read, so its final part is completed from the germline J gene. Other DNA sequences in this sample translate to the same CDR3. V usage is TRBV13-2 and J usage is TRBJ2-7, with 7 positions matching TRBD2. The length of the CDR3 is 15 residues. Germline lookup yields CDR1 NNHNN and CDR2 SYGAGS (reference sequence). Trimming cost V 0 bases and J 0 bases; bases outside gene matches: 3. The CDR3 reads CASGDALGVSYEQYF. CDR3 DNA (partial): TGTGCCAGCGGTGATGCGCTGGGGGTCTCCTATGAACAGTAC.

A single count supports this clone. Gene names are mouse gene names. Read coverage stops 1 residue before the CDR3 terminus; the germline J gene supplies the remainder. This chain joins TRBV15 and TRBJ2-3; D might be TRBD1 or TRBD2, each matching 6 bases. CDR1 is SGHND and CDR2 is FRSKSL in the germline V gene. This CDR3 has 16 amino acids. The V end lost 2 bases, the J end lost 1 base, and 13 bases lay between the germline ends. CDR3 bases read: TGTGCCAGCAGTTTATTCGGGGGCAGAGGTGCAGAAACGCTGTAT. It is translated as CASSLFGGRGAETLY. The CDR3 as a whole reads CASSLFGGRGAETLYF.

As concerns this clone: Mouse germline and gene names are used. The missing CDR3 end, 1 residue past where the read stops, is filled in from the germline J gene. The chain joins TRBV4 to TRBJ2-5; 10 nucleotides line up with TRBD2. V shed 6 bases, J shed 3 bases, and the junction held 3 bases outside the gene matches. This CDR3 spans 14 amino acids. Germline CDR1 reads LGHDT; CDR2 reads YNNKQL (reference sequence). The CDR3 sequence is CASSRLGGQDTQYF. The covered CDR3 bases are TGTGCCAGCAGTCGACTGGGGGGACAAGACACCCAGTAC.

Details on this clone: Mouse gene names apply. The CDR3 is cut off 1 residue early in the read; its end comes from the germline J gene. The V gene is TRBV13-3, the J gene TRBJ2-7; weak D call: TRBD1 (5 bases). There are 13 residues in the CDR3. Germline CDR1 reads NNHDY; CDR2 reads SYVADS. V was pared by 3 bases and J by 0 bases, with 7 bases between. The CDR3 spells CASSGTSSYEQYF. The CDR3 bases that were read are TGTGCCAGCAGTGGGACAAGCTCCTATGAACAGTAC.

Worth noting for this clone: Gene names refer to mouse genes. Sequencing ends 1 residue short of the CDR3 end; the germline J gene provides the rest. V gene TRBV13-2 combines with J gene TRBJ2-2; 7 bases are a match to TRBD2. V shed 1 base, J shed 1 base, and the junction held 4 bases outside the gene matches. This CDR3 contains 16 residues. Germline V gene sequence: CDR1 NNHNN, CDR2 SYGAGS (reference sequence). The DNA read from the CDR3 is TGTGCCAGCGGTGATCCGGGGGGGATAAACACCGGGCAGCTCTAC. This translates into CASGDPGGINTGQLY. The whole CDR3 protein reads CASGDPGGINTGQLYF.

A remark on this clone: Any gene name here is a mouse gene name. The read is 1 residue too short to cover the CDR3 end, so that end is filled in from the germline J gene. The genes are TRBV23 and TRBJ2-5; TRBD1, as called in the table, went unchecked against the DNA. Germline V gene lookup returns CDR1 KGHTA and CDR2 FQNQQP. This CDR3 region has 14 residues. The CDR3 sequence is CSSSQSGRGDTQYF. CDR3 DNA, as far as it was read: TGCTCCAGCAGTCAATCGGGCAGGGGGGACACCCAGTAC.

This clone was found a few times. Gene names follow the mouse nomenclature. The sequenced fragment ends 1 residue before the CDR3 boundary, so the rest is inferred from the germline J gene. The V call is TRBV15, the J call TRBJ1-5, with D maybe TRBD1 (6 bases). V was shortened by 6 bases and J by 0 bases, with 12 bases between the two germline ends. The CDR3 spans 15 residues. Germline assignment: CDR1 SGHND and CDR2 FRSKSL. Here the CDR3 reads CASRPGHYNNQAPLF. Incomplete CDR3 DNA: TGTGCCAGCAGGCCGGGACACTATAACAACCAGGCTCCGCTT.

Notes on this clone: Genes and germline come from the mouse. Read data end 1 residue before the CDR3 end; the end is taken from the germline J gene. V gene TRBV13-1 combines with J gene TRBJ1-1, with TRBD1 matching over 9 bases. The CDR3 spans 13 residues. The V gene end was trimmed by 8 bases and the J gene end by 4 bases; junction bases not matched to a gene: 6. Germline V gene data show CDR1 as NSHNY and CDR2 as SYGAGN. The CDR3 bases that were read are TGTGCCAGTTCCGGACAGGGGATCACAGAAGTCTTC. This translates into CASSGQGITEVF. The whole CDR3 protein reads CASSGQGITEVFF.

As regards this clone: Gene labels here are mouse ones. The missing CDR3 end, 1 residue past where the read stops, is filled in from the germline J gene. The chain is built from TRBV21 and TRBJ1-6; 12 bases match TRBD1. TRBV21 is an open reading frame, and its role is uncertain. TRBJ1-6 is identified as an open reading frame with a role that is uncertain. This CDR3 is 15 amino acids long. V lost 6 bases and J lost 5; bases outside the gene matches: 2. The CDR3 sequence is CASSGDRGHNSPLYF. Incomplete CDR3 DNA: TGTGCTAGCAGCGGGGACAGGGGGCATAATTCGCCCCTCTAC.

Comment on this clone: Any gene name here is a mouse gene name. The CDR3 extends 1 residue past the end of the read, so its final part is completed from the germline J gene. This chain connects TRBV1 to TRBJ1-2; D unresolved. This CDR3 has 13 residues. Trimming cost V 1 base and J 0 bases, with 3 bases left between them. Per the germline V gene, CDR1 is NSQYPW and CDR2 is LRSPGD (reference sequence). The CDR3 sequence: CTCSAGANSDYTF. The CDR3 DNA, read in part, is TGCACCTGCAGTGCAGGAGCAAACTCCGACTACACC.

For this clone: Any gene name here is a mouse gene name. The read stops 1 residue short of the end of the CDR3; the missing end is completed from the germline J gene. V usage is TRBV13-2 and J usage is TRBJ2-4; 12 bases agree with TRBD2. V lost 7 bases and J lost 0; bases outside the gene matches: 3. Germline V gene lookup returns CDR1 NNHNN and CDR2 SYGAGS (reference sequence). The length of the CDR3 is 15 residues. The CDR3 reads CASRLGGPSQNTLYF. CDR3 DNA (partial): TGTGCCAGCCGACTGGGGGGGCCTAGTCAAAACACCTTGTAC.

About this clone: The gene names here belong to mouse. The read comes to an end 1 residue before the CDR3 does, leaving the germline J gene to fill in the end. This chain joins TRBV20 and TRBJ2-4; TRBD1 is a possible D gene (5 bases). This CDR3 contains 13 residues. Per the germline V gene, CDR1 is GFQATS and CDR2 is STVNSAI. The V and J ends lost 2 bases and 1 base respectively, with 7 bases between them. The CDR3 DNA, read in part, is TGTGGTGCTAGGAGGGGTGGTCAAAACACCTTGTAC. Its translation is CGARRGGQNTLY. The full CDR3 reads CGARRGGQNTLYF.

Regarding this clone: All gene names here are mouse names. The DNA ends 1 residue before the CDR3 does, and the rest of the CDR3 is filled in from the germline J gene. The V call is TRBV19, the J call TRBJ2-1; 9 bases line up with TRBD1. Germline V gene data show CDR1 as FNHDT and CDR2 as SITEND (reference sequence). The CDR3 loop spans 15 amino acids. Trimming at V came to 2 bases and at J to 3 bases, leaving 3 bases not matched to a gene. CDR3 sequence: CASSMVDRGYAEQFF. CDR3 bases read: TGTGCCAGCAGTATGGTGGACAGGGGCTATGCTGAGCAGTTC.

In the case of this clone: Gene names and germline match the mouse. The covered CDR3 bases are TGTGCCAGCTCTCTCGGGGACAGAAACTCCGACTACACC. It specifies CASSLGDRNSDYT. The full CDR3 protein is CASSLGDRNSDYTF. V gene TRBV12-1 combines with J gene TRBJ1-2, with TRBD1 matching 7 bases. The read gets to within 1 residue of the CDR3 end, and the germline J gene fills in the rest. This CDR3 has 14 amino acids. Per germline, CDR1 SGHSN and CDR2 HYEKVE. V was clipped by 0 bases and J by 1 base; unmatched bases: 1.

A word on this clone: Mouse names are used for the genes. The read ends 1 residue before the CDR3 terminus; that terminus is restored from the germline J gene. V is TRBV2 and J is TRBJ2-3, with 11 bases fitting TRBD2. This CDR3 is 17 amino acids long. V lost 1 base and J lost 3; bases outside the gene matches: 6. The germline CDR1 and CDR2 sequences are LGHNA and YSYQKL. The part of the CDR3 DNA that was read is TGTGCCAGCAGCCAAGGCACTGGGGGGGCAGGAGCAGAAACGCTGTAT. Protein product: CASSQGTGGAGAETLY. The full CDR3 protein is CASSQGTGGAGAETLYF.